This T cell receptor (beta chain) stems from a study of T cell repertoires in aging, cancer and after chemotherapy. Study-level findings and limits: These repertoire data do not allow conclusions about immunological memory after chemotherapy. Healthy donors lost TCR diversity with age mainly through richness, cancer patients through richness and evenness.

A few counts support this clonotype. Its antigen remains unknown. A mixed TRB-A/B primer pool amplified rearranged TRB by multiplex touch-down PCR. TCRdb analysed the multiplex PCR reads with MiXCR anew, one entry per CDR3 protein. The sample lists approximately 6,300 distinct CDR3 sequences; under 40% were seen once. Germline V gene sequence: CDR1 SGHVS, CDR2 FNYEAQ. V dropped 5 bases and J dropped 4; count of bases not matched to a gene: 12. The CDR3 contains 18 residues. Peripheral blood genomic DNA, not sorted cells or RNA, was the template. Sequenced: blood. The chain joins TRBV7-6 to TRBJ2-6; 9 bases map to TRBD1. The origin of this receptor is a human donor with a blood cancer. The CDR3 DNA reads as TGTGCCAGCAGCCCACGTCCCGGGACAGGGTCAGGGGCCAACGTCCTGACTTTC. Translated, it gives CASSPRPGTGSGANVLTF.